This is a list of T cell receptor beta chains from one sample in a study of T cell responses to AZD1222 COVID-19 vaccine. The data were produced by immunoSEQ multiplex PCR, yet TCRdb's version contains in-frame clones alone and is incomplete. The sample consists of about 110,000 clones, over 85% of them appearing once. Material: peripheral blood, obtained 28 days after the second AZD1222 dose. The receptors originated from an adult who received the AZD1222 COVID-19 vaccine. The CDR3 runs from the conserved cysteine through the conserved F or W. A D gene is named only where the DNA matches it firmly. Size is omitted from some rows. Given values are once, few, many or a class for expanded clones.

>.|.|TRBV5-1|TRBJ1-1
CASSTALGLKGTEAFF
TGCGCCAGCAGCACGGCCCTGGGACTAAAGGGCACTGAAGCTTTCTTT
>.|TRBD2|TRBV13|TRBJ2-2
CASSRGARGGTGELFF
TGTGCCAGCAGCCGTGGAGCTCGGGGGGGAACCGGGGAGCTGTTTTTT
>once|TRBD2|TRBV19|TRBJ2-5
CASRTRGETQYF
TGTGCCAGTCGGACGCGGGGGGAGACCCAGTACTTC
>once|TRBD2|TRBV3-1/TRBV3-2|TRBJ2-5
CASSLRASSGGQETQYF
TGTGCCAGCAGCCTCCGGGCGTCTAGCGGGGGGCAAGAGACCCAGTACTTC
>.|.|TRBV7-9|TRBJ1-5
CASSLKDNQPQHF
TGTGCCAGCAGCCTAAAAGACAATCAGCCCCAGCATTTT
>few|TRBD1|TRBV27|TRBJ2-6
CASSRYGTVRANVLTF
TGTGCCAGCTCCCGTTATGGGACAGTAAGGGCCAACGTCCTGACTTTC
>.|.|TRBV12-3/TRBV12-4|TRBJ2-3
CASSSQSTDTQYF
TGTGCCAGCAGTTCCCAGAGCACAGATACGCAGTATTTT
>.|TRBD2|TRBV27|TRBJ2-1
CASSPRTSGGVRSNEQFF
TGTGCCAGCAGCCCTCGGACTAGCGGGGGGGTCCGGAGCAATGAGCAGTTCTTC
>.|TRBD1|TRBV7-9|TRBJ2-7
CASSSSDRGIHEQYF
TGTGCCAGCAGCTCATCGGACAGGGGGATTCACGAGCAGTACTTC
>.|.|TRBV6-5|TRBJ1-2
CASSMRGPSDGYTF
TGTGCCAGCAGTATGCGTGGACCGAGTGATGGCTACACCTTC
>.|.|TRBV29-1|TRBJ2-7
CSVELPRAGYEQYF
TGCAGCGTTGAACTCCCGCGGGCGGGCTACGAGCAGTACTTC
>.|TRBD1|TRBV5-1|TRBJ2-5
CASSLGGTEIGETQYF
TGCGCCAGCAGCTTGGGGGGGACAGAAATTGGGGAGACCCAGTACTTC
>few|.|TRBV7-9|TRBJ2-7
CASSFSYEQYF
TGTGCCAGCAGCTTTAGCTACGAGCAGTACTTC
>.|.|TRBV27|TRBJ1-2
CASSHGGPERGYTF
TGTGCCAGCAGCCACGGGGGGCCCGAACGTGGCTACACCTTC
>few|TRBD1|TRBV4-1|TRBJ1-5
CASRRTGTGSQPQHF
TGCGCCAGCAGAAGGACCGGGACAGGGAGTCAGCCCCAGCATTTT
>.|TRBD1|TRBV19|TRBJ2-1
CATQGADEQFF
TGTGCCACCCAGGGGGCGGATGAGCAGTTCTTC
>once|.|TRBV9|TRBJ1-2
CASSVQASPQANYGYTF
TGTGCCAGCAGCGTACAGGCTTCCCCGCAAGCTAACTATGGCTACACCTTC
>few|.|TRBV25-1|TRBJ1-1
CASSLSRTEAFF
TGTGCCAGCAGCTTATCGAGGACTGAAGCTTTCTTT
>once|.|TRBV6-6|TRBJ2-7
CASSRRSPDNYYEQYF
TGTGCCAGCAGTCGCCGCTCGCCAGATAATTACTACGAGCAGTACTTC
>.|TRBD2|TRBV5-1|TRBJ2-7
CASSYSRAGGYEQYF
TGCGCCAGCAGCTACTCCCGAGCGGGGGGCTACGAGCAGTACTTC
>.|.|TRBV7-8|TRBJ2-5
CASSGVGWGAQETQYF
TGTGCCAGCAGCGGGGTGGGATGGGGGGCCCAAGAGACCCAGTACTTC
>once|.|TRBV9|TRBJ2-7
CASSVGGALGMQYF
TGTGCCAGCAGCGTAGGAGGGGCCTTAGGGATGCAGTACTTC
>.|.|TRBV6-5|TRBJ2-3
CASSYVLGNTQYF
TGTGCCAGCAGTTATGTCTTGGGGAATACGCAGTATTTT
>.|.|TRBV27|TRBJ1-4
CASSLARREKLFF
TGTGCCAGCAGTTTGGCGAGGAGGGAAAAACTGTTTTTT
>.|.|TRBV10-1|TRBJ2-7
CASSPTEDLRWQYF
TGCGCCAGCAGCCCGACGGAGGACTTACGATGGCAGTACTTC
>.|.|TRBV5-5|TRBJ2-2
CASSPVTGELFF
TGTGCCAGCAGCCCTGTGACCGGGGAGCTGTTTTTT
>.|TRBD2|TRBV18|TRBJ2-3
CASSPGAGESDTQYF
TGTGCCAGCTCACCCGGGGCGGGAGAATCAGATACGCAGTATTTT
>few|TRBD1|TRBV15|TRBJ1-2
CATSRDAGSGGQIYGYTF
TGTGCCACCAGCAGAGACGCGGGGTCAGGGGGCCAGATCTATGGCTACACCTTC
>.|.|TRBV11-3|TRBJ2-7
CASSSSYEQYF
TGTGCCAGCAGCTCCTCCTACGAGCAGTACTTC
>medium-sized|TRBD1|TRBV29-1|TRBJ1-1
CSIAGTGVRTEAFF
TGCAGCATTGCCGGGACAGGGGTTCGAACTGAAGCTTTCTTT
>.|.|TRBV6-5|TRBJ2-3
CASSYYSTDTQYF
TGTGCCAGCAGTTATTACAGCACAGATACGCAGTATTTT
>.|TRBD1|TRBV5-1|TRBJ2-3
CASSLQGSPALDTQYF
TGCGCCAGCAGCTTACAGGGGAGCCCTGCTTTGGATACGCAGTATTTT
>.|TRBD1|TRBV5-4|TRBJ2-7
CASSFPTGGNEQYF
TGTGCCAGCAGCTTCCCGACAGGGGGCAACGAGCAGTACTTC
>.|TRBD1|TRBV7-2|TRBJ1-1
CASSLWGQGNTEAFF
TGTGCCAGCAGCTTATGGGGACAGGGGAACACTGAAGCTTTCTTT
>.|TRBD2|TRBV10-1|TRBJ2-1
CASSGHAGDGNEQFF
TGCGCCAGCAGTGGGCATGCGGGAGACGGCAATGAGCAGTTCTTC
>.|.|TRBV7-9|TRBJ1-3
CASSPQVYSGNTIYF
TGTGCCAGCAGCCCCCAGGTATACTCTGGAAACACCATATATTTT